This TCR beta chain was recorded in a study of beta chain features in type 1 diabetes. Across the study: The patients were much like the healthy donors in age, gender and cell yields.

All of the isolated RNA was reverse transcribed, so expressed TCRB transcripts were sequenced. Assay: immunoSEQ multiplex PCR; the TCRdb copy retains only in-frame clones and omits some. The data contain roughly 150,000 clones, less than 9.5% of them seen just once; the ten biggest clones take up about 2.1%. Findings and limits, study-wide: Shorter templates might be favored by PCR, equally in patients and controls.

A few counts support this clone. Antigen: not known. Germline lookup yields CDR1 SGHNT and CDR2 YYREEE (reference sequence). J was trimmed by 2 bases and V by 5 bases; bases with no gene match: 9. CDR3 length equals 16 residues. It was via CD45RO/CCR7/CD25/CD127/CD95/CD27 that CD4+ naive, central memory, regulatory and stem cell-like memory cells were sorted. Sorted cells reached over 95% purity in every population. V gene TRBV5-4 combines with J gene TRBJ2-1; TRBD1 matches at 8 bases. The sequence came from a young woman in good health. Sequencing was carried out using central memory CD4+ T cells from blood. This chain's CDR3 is CASSSGETGAYNEQFF. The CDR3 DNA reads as TGTGCCAGCAGTTCGGGGGAGACAGGGGCCTACAATGAGCAGTTCTTC.